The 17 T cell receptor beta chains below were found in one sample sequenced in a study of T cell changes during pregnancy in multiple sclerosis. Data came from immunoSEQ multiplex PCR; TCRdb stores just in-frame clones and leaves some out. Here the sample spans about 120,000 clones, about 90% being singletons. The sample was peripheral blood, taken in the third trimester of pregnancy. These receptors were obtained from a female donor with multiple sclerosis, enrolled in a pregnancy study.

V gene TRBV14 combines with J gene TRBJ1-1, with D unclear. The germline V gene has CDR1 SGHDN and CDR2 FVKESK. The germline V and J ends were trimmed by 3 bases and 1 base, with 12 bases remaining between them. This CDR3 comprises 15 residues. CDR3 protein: CASSHRSAGNTEAFF. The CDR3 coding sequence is TGTGCCAGCAGCCATAGGTCCGCAGGGAACACTGAAGCTTTCTTT.

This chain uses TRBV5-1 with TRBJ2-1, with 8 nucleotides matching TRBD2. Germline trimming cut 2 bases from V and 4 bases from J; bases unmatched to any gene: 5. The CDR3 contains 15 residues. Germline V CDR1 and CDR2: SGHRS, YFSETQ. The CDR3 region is CASSLERGQYNEQFF. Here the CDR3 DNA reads TGCGCCAGCAGCTTAGAGCGGGGGCAATACAATGAGCAGTTCTTC.

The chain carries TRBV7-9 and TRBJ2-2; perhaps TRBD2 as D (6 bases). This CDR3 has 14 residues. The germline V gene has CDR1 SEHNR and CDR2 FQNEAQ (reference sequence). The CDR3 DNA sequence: TGTGTCTGGGGCGGGACTGGACTCTCCGGGGAGCTGTTTTTT. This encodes CVWGGTGLSGELFF.

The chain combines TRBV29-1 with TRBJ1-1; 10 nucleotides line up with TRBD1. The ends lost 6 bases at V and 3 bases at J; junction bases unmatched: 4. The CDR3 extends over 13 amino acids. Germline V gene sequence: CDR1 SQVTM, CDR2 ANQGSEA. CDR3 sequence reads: CSVDRGRDTEAFF. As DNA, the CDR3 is TGCAGCGTCGACAGGGGGCGGGACACTGAAGCTTTCTTT. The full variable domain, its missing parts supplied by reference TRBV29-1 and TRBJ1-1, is SAVISQKPSRDICQRGTSLTIQCQVDSQVTMMFWYRQQPGQSLTLIATANQGSEATYESGFVIDKFPISRPNLTFSTLTVSNMSPEDSSIYLCSVDRGRDTEAFFGQGTRLTVV.

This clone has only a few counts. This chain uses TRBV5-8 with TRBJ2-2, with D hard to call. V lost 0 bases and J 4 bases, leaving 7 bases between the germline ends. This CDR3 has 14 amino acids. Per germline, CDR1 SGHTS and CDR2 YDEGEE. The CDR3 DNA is TGTGCCAGCAGCTTGGGTCCTCTCACCGGGGAGCTGTTTTTT. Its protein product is CASSLGPLTGELFF. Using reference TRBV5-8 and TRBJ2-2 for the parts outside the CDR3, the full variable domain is EAGVTQSPTHLIKTRGQQATLRCSPISGHTSVYWYQQALGLGLQFLLWYDEGEERNRGNFPPRFSGRQFPNYSSELNVNALELEDSALYLCASSLGPLTGELFFGEGSRLTVL.

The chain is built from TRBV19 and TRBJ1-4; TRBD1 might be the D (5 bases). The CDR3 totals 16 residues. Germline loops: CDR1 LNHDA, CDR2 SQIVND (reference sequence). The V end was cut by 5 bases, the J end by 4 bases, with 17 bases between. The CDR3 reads CASSGTNRLLNEKLFF. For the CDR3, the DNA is TGTGCCAGTAGTGGAACCAACAGGTTGCTTAATGAAAAACTGTTTTTT.

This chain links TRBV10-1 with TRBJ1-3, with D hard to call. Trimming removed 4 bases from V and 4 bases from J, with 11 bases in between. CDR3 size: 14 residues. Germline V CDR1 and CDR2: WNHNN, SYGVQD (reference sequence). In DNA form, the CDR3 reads TGCGCCAGCAGTGTTGTAACAGCAGGAAACACCATATATTTT. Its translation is CASSVVTAGNTIYF.

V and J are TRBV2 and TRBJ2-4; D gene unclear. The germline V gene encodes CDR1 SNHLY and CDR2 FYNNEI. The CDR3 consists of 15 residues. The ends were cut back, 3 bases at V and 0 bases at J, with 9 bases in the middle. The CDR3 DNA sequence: TGTGCCAGCAGTGACGGTATGCTAGCCAAAAACATTCAGTACTTC. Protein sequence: CASSDGMLAKNIQYF.

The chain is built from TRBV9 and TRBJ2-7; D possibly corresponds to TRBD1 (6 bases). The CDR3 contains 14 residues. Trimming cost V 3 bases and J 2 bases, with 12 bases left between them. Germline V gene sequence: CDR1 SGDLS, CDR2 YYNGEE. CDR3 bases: TGTGCCAGCAGCGAGGGACATTTCCCCTACGAGCAGTACTTC. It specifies CASSEGHFPYEQYF.

The CDR3 sequence is CASSTETGTYGYTF. The CDR3 region has the DNA TGCGCCAGCAGCACCGAGACAGGGACCTATGGCTACACCTTC. The chain has TRBV5-1 and TRBJ1-2; 7 nucleotides match TRBD1. V lost 4 bases to trimming and J lost 4 bases; unmatched junction nucleotides: 7. This CDR3 has 14 amino acids. Germline V lookup: CDR1 SGHRS, CDR2 YFSETQ. Based on the CDR3 plus reference TRBV5-1 and TRBJ1-2, the full variable domain is KAGVTQTPRYLIKTRGQQVTLSCSPISGHRSVSWYQQTPGQGLQFLFEYFSETQRNKGNFPGRFSGRQFSNSRSEMNVSTLELGDSALYLCASSTETGTYGYTFGSGTRLTVV.

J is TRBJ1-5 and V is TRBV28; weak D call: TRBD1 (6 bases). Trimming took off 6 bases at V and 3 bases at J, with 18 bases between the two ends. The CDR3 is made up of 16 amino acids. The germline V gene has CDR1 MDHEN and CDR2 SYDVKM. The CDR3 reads CASSPDQDRDNQPQHF. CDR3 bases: TGTGCCAGCAGCCCCGATCAGGACAGAGACAATCAGCCCCAGCATTTT.

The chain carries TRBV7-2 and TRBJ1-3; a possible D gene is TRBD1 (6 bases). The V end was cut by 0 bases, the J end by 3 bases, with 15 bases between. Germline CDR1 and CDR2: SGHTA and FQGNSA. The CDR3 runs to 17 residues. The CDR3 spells CASSLAPSGTHGNTIYF. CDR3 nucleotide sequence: TGTGCCAGCAGCTTAGCGCCTTCCGGGACACATGGAAACACCATATATTTT. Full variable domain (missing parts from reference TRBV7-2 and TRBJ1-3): GAGVSQSPSNKVTEKGKDVELRCDPISGHTALYWYRQSLGQGLEFLIYFQGNSAPDKSGLPSDRFSAERTGGSVSTLTIQRTQQEDSAVYLCASSLAPSGTHGNTIYFGEGSWLTVV.

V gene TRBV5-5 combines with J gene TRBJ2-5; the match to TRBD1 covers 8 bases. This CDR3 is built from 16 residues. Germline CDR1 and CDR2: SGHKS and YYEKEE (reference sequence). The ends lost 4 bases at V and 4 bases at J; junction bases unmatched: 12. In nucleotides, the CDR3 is TGTGCCAGCAGCCAGTCCCCCGGACAGGGAGGAGAGACCCAGTACTTC. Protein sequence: CASSQSPGQGGETQYF. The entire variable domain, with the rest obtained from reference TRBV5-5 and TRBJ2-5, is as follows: DAGVTQSPTHLIKTRGQQVTLRCSPISGHKSVSWYQQVLGQGPQFIFQYYEKEERGRGNFPDRFSARQFPNYSSELNVNALLLGDSALYLCASSQSPGQGGETQYFGPGTRLLVL.

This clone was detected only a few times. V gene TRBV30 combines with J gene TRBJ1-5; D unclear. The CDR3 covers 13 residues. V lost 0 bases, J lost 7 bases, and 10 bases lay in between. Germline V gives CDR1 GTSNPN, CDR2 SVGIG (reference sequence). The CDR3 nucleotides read TGTGCCTGGAGTGTAAGGGAGAACCAGCCCCAGCATTTT. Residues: CAWSVRENQPQHF.

For the CDR3, the DNA is TGTGCCAGCAGCCAAGTCCCAGCGGGGGGAATAACTAGCACAGATACGCAGTATTTT. This translates into CASSQVPAGGITSTDTQYF. The chain carries TRBV4-2 and TRBJ2-3; TRBD2 aligns across 9 bases. The CDR3 loop spans 19 amino acids. Germline V lookup: CDR1 LGHNA, CDR2 YNFKEQ. The junction had 11 bases not matched to a gene; V was cut back by 1 base and J by 0 bases.

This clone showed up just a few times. The CDR3 region has the DNA TGCAGCGTAAAGACAGCGACGAATTCACCCCTCCACTTT. Its translation: CSVKTATNSPLHF. The V call is TRBV29-1, the J call TRBJ1-6; TRBD1 might be the D (5 bases). This CDR3 contains 13 residues. Looked up from germline, CDR1 is SQVTM and CDR2 is ANQGSEA. V lost 6 bases to trimming and J lost 7 bases, with 13 bases between them.

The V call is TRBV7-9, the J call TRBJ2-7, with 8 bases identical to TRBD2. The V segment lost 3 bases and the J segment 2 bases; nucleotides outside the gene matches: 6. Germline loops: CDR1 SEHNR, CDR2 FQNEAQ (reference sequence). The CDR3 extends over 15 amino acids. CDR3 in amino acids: CASSLVVAGTYEQYF. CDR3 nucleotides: TGTGCCAGCAGCTTGGTGGTAGCGGGAACCTACGAGCAGTACTTC.